Ten or more counts support the clone carrying this TCR beta chain. Its specificity is not known. The data stem from a study of beta chain bispecific antibodies for T cell cancers. TCRdb passed the 5' RACE reads through MiXCR, listing each CDR3 protein once. This table has about 15,000 distinct CDR3 sequences, roughly 1.9% appearing once. With 6 bases clipped from V and 2 bases from J, the junction kept 10 bases outside the gene matches. The CDR3 totals 18 residues. Germline CDR1 and CDR2: SNHLY and FYNNEI. Overall study results and limits: In these mixed samples, most targeted TRBV reads derived from the leukemia cell line.

T cells were expanded from blood mononuclear cells for 3 to 4 days with anti-CD3 OKT3 or CD3/CD28 beads. Each coculture: around 50,000 target cells, around 50,000 normal T cells, bispecific antibody. Sequences were obtained from healthy donor T cells cultured with leukemia cells. The source of this sequence is a human donor in good health. Some clones in this sample may be carry-over from other donors' samples. The V and J genes are TRBV2 and TRBJ2-1; 13 nucleotides agree with TRBD2. The CDR3 bases are TGTGCCAGCAGCAAGGCACTAGCGGGGGGGCCCCCCTACAATGAGCAGTTCTTC. Encoded protein: CASSKALAGGPPYNEQFF.